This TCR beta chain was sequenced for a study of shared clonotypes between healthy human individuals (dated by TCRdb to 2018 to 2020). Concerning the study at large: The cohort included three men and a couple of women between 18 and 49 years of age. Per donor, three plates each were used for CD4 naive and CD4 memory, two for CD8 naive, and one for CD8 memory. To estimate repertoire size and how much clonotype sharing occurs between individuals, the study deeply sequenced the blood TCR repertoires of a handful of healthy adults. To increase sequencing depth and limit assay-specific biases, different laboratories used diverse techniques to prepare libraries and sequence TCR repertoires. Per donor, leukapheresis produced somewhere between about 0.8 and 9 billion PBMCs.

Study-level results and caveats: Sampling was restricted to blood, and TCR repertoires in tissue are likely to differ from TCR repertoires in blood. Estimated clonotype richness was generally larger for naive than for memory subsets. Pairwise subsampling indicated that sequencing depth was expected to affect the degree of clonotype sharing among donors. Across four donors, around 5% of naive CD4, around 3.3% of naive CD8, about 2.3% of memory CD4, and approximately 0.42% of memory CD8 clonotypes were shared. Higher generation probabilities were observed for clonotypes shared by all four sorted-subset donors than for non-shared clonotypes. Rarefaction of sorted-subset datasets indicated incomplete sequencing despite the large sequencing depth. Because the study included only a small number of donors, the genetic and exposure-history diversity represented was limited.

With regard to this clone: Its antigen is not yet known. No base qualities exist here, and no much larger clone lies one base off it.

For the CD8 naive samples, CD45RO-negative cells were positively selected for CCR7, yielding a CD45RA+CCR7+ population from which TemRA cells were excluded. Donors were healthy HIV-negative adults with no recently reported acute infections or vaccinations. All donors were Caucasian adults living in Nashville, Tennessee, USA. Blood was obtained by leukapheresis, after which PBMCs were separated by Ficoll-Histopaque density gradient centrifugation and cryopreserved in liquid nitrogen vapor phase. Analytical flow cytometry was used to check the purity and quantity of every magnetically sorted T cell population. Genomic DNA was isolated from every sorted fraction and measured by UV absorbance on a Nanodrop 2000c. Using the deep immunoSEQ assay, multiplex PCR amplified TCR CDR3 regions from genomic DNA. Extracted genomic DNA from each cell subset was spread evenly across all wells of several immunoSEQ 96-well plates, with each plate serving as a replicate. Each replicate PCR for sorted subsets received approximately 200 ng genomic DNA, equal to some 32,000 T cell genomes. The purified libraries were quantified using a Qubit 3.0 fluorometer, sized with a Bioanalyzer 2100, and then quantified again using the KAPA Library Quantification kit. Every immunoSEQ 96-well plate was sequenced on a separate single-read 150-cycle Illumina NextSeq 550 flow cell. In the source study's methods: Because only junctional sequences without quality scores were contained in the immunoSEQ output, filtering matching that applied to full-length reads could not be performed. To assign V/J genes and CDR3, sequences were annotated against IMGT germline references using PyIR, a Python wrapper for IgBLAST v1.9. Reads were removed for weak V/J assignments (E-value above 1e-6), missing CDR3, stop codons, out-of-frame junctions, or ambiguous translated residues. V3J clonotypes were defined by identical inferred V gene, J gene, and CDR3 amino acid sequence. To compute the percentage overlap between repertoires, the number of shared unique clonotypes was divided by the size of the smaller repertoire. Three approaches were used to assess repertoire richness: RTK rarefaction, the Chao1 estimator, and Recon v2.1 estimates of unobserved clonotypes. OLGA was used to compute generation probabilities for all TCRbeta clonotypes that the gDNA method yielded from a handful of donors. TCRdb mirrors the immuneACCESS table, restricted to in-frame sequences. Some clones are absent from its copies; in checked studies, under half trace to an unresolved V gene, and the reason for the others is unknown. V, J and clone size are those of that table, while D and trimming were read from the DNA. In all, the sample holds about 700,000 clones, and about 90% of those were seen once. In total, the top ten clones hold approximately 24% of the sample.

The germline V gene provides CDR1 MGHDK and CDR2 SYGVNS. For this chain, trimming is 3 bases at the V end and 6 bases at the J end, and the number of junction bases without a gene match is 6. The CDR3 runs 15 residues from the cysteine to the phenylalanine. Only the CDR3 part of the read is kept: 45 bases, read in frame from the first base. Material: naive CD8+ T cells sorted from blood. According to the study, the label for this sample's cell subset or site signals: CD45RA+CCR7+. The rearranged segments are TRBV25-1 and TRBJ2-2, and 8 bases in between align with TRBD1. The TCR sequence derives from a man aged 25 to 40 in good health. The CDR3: CASSDPDRGPGELFF. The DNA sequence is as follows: TGTGCCAGCAGTGACCCCGACAGGGGCCCCGGGGAGCTGTTTTTT.